The 12 T cell receptor beta chains given below trace back to one sample, sequenced in a study of OX40 agonist ivuxolimab in advanced cancers. Profiled with immunoSEQ multiplex PCR; TCRdb holds only in-frame clones, not every one. Of 9,500 to 14,000 clones in the sample, approximately 75% were seen once. The source was CD4+ or CD8+ T cells sorted from blood, collected in a trial of the OX40 agonist ivuxolimab. These receptors were obtained from an adult with an advanced solid tumor such as melanoma, head and neck, liver or kidney cancer.

J is TRBJ2-3 and V is TRBV7-9, with a possible D match to TRBD2 (5 bases). The length of the CDR3 is 16 residues. Germline CDR1 is SEHNR and CDR2 is FQNEAQ (reference sequence). Trimming cost V 5 bases and J 7 bases, with 22 bases left between them. As DNA, the CDR3 is TGTGCCAGCAGCCCTGACCCCTCCGGGAAACAGAATACGCAGTATTTT. Amino acids: CASSPDPSGKQNTQYF.

This rearrangement joins TRBV10-1 to TRBJ2-7; TRBD1 might be the D (6 bases). Trimming pared 7 bases from V and 7 bases from J, leaving 23 bases between. This CDR3 is built from 15 residues. Looked up from germline, CDR1 is WNHNN and CDR2 is SYGVQD (reference sequence). The CDR3 is CASNLKGVRAREQYF. DNA of the CDR3: TGCGCCAGCAATCTCAAGGGGGTGAGGGCAAGGGAGCAGTACTTC.

The rearrangement joins TRBV9 to TRBJ2-3; 8 positions match TRBD2. CDR3 length: 17 amino acids. J gave up 4 bases and V 3 bases, and 13 bases lay outside the gene matches. The germline V gene has CDR1 SGDLS and CDR2 YYNGEE. This CDR3 is CASSAVAGIRVPDTQYF. CDR3 nucleotide sequence: TGTGCCAGCAGCGCCGTAGCGGGAATTAGGGTCCCAGATACGCAGTATTTT.

This clone showed up just once. The chain has TRBV6-1 and TRBJ2-7; no clear D gene. Germline CDR1 is MNHNS and CDR2 is SASEGT. With 1 base removed from V and 3 bases from J, the gap between germline ends came to 10 bases. This CDR3 is 14 amino acids long. The CDR3 DNA reads as TGTGCCAGCAGTGAAGTAAACTACAACTACGAGCAGTACTTC. Residues: CASSEVNYNYEQYF.

This CDR3 is CASTPRGQETQYF. CDR3 DNA: TGTGCCAGCACCCCCCGGGGACAAGAGACCCAGTACTTC. The chain combines TRBV27 with TRBJ2-5; a possible D gene is TRBD2 (5 bases). Trimming pared 7 bases from V and 2 bases from J, leaving 11 bases between. Per germline, CDR1 MNHEY and CDR2 SMNVEV (reference sequence). This CDR3 is built from 13 residues.

This chain uses TRBV29-1 with TRBJ2-4, with TRBD1 matching over 7 bases. The CDR3 covers 11 residues. J was trimmed by 8 bases and V by 6 bases; bases with no gene match: 4. Germline V gives CDR1 SQVTM, CDR2 ANQGSEA. Written as DNA, the CDR3 is TGCAGCGTCCGACAGGGATACATTCAGTACTTC. Protein product: CSVRQGYIQYF.

The rearrangement uses TRBV27 and TRBJ2-1; D is perhaps TRBD2 (6 bases). Germline CDR1 is MNHEY and CDR2 is SMNVEV (reference sequence). The CDR3 totals 16 residues. The V end was cut by 2 bases, the J end by 1 base, with 12 bases between. This CDR3 reads CASSLTVGLSYNEQFF. In nucleotides, the CDR3 is TGTGCCAGCAGTTTAACCGTGGGACTTTCCTACAATGAGCAGTTCTTC.

This clone was picked up one time. The chain recombines TRBV9 with TRBJ2-5; 9 nucleotides match TRBD2. The CDR3 totals 15 residues. The germline V gene encodes CDR1 SGDLS and CDR2 YYNGEE. With V trimmed by 4 bases and J by 2 bases, 6 bases remained unmatched. In DNA form, the CDR3 reads TGTGCCAGCAGCCTTAGCGGGAGTCATCAAGAGACCCAGTACTTC. This sequence encodes CASSLSGSHQETQYF.

This rearrangement joins TRBV7-9 to TRBJ1-2; D is uncertain. Germline CDR1 and CDR2: SEHNR and FQNEAQ (reference sequence). Trimming stripped 1 base from V and 4 bases from J, with 13 bases between. The CDR3 spans 15 residues. The CDR3 is CASSLGSSGVYGYTF. The CDR3 nucleotides read TGTGCCAGCAGCTTAGGTTCGTCGGGCGTCTATGGCTACACCTTC. Drawing the rest from reference TRBV7-9 and TRBJ1-2, the complete variable domain is DTGVSQNPRHKITKRGQNVTFRCDPISEHNRLYWYRQTLGQGPEFLTYFQNEAQLEKSRLLSDRFSAERPKGSFSTLEIQRTEQGDSAMYLCASSLGSSGVYGYTFGSGTRLTVV.

The chain joins TRBV5-6 to TRBJ2-1, with 8 bases aligning to TRBD1. After removal of 0 bases from V and 8 bases from J, the junction contained 7 bases not matched to a gene. Germline CDR1 SGHDT, CDR2 YYEEEE. CDR3 size: 15 residues. The CDR3 is CASSLVGQGRDEQFF. CDR3 coding DNA: TGTGCCAGCAGCTTGGTCGGACAGGGACGGGATGAGCAGTTCTTC.

This rearrangement joins TRBV4-2 to TRBJ2-1; D remains unclear. V shed 1 base and J shed 7 bases, with 5 bases lying between them. Germline values: CDR1 LGHNA, CDR2 YNFKEQ. The CDR3 spans 12 residues. The CDR3 DNA reads as TGTGCCAGCAGCCAAGGCGAGAATGAGCAGTTCTTC. This codes for CASSQGENEQFF.

The chain carries TRBV6-5 and TRBJ1-1, with D tentatively TRBD1 (5 bases). The CDR3 loop spans 13 amino acids. The germline CDR1 and CDR2 sequences are MNHEY and SVGAGI. Trimming pared 6 bases from V and 1 base from J, leaving 9 bases between. The CDR3 nucleotides are TGTGCCAGCAGCAGGGCTGAGAACACTGAAGCTTTCTTT. Its translation: CASSRAENTEAFF.